This TCR beta chain came from a study of spatial heterogeneity in lung cancer. Many counts were recorded for this clonotype. Its specificity is unknown. Each CDR3 protein gets one entry after TCRdb re-called the 5' RACE reads with MiXCR. The sample has just under 5,000 distinct CDR3 sequences, under 15% seen once. Germline assignment: CDR1 SGHKS and CDR2 YYEKEE (reference sequence). The V segment lost 1 base and the J segment 4 bases; nucleotides outside the gene matches: 19. CDR3 length: 21 residues. Time point of the sample: sample taken at primary tumor resection. Unsorted whole RNA from tumor, nontumor lung or frozen PBMC underwent sequencing. Study-wide results and caveats: In tumors, expanded intratumoral alpha and beta TCR counts tracked mutation counts.

Material: lung tumor tissue, obtained at surgery. The chain couples TRBV5-5 to TRBJ1-6; 8 nucleotides align to TRBD1. The sequence came from a female donor with early-stage non-small cell lung cancer. The CDR3 region is CASSLLAGGVGSRRYNSPLHF. The CDR3 bases are TGTGCCAGCAGCTTGCTCGCAGGGGGCGTAGGGAGCCGACGATATAATTCACCCCTCCACTTT.